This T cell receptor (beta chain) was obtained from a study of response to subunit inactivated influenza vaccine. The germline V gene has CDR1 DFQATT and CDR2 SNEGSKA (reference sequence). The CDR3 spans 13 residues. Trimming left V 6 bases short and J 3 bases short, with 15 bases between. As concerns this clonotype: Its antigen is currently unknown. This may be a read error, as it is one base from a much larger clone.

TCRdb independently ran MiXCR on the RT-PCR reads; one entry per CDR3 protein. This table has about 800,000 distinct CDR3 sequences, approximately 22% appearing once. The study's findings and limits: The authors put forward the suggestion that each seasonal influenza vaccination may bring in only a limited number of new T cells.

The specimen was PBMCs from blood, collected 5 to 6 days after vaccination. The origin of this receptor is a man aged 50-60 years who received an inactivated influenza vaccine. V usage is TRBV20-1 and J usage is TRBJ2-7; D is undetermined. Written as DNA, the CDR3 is TGCAGTGCCCCAAGCGCGGTGTACTACGAGCAGTACTTC. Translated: CSAPSAVYYEQYF.